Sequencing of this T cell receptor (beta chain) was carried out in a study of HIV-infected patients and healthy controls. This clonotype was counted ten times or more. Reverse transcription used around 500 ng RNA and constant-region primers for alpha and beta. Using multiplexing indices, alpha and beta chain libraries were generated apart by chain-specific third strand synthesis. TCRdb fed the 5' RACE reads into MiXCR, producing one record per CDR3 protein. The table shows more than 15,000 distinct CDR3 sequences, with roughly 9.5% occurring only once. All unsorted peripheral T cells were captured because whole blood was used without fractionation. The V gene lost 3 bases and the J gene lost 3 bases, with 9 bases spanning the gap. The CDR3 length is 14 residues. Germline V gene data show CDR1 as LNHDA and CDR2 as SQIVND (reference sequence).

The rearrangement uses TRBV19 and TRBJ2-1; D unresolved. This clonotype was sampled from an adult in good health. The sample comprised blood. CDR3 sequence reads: CASSIQERYNEQFF. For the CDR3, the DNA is TGTGCCAGTAGTATTCAGGAGCGCTACAATGAGCAGTTCTTC.